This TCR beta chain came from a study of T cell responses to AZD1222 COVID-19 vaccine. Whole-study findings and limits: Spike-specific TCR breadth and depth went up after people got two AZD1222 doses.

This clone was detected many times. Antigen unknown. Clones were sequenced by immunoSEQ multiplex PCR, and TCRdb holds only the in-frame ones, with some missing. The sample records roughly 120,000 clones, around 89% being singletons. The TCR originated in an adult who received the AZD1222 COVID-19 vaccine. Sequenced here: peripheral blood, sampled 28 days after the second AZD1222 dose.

DNA of the CDR3: TGCGCCAGCAGTTTCGGGATAGCGGGGACAGGTCAGGATTACGAGCAGTACTTC. It codes for CASSFGIAGTGQDYEQYF. J is TRBJ2-7 and V is TRBV4-3; either TRBD1 or TRBD2 may supply D (8 bases each). Trimming shortened V by 6 bases and J by 4 bases, and 28 bases separated the two germline ends. Germline CDR1 LGHNA, CDR2 YSLEER. The CDR3 has 18 residues.